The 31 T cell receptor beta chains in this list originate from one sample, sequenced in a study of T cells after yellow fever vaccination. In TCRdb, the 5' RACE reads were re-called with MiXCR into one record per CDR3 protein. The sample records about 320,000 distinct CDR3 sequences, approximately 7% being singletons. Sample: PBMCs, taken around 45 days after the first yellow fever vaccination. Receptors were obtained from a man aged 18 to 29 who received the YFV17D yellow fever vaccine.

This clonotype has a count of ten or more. As DNA, the CDR3 is TGCGCCAGCAGCTCGACAGGGGGGCACTCTGGGGCCAACGTCCTGACTTTC. Translation gives CASSSTGGHSGANVLTF. V usage is TRBV5-1 and J usage is TRBJ2-6; 9 bases agree with TRBD1. V lost 3 bases, J lost 0 bases, and 4 bases stayed unmatched. The V gene's germline CDR1 is SGHRS and CDR2 YFSETQ. This CDR3 spans 17 amino acids.

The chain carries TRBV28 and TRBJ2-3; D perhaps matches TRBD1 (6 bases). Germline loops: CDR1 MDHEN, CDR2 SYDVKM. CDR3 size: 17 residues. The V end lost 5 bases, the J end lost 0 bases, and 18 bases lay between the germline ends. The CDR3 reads CASSPAGTLLSTDTQYF. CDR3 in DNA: TGTGCCAGCAGTCCCGCCGGGACACTTCTCAGCACAGATACGCAGTATTTT.

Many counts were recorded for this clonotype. The CDR3 DNA reads TGTGCCAGCAGCCCTGGGACAATCAATGAGCAGTTCTTC. As protein: CASSPGTINEQFF. This sequence joins TRBV12-3 or TRBV12-4 and TRBJ2-1; D may be TRBD1 (6 bases). V gave up 6 bases and J gave up 6 bases, with 12 bases separating them. This CDR3 has 13 residues.

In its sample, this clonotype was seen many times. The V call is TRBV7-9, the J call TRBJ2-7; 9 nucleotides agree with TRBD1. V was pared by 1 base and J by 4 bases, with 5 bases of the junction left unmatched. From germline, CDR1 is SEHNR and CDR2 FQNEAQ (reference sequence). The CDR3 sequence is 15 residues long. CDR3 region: CASSLGDRAGYEQYF. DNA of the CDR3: TGTGCCAGCAGCTTAGGGGACAGGGCAGGGTACGAGCAGTACTTC.

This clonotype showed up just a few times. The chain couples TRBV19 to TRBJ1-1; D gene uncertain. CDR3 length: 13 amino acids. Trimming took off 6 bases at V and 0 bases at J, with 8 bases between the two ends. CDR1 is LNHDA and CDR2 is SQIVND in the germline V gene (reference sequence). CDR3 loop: CASSTNLNTEAFF. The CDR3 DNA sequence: TGTGCCAGTAGCACAAATTTGAACACTGAAGCTTTCTTT.

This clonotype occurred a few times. The CDR3 is CASSLDLAGSNEQFF. As DNA, the CDR3 is TGCGCCAGCAGCTTGGATCTAGCGGGGAGTAATGAGCAGTTCTTC. The rearrangement links TRBV5-1 to TRBJ2-1; 9 bases line up with TRBD2. The V gene end was trimmed by 0 bases and the J gene end by 7 bases; junction bases not matched to a gene: 5. Germline loops: CDR1 SGHRS, CDR2 YFSETQ. The CDR3 contains 15 residues.

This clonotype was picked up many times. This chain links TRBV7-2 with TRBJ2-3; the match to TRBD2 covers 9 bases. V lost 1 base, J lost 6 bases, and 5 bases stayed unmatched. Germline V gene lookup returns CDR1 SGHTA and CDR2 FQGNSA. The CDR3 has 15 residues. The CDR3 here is CASSLVAGAGDTQYF. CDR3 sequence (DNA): TGTGCCAGCAGCTTAGTAGCGGGGGCTGGGGATACGCAGTATTTT.

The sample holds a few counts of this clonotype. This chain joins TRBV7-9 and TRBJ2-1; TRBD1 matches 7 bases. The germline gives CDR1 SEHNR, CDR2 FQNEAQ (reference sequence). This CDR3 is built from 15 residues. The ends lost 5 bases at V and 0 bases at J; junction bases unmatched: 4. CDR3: CASSGRQGSYNEQFF. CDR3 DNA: TGTGCCAGCAGCGGGAGACAGGGCTCCTACAATGAGCAGTTCTTC.

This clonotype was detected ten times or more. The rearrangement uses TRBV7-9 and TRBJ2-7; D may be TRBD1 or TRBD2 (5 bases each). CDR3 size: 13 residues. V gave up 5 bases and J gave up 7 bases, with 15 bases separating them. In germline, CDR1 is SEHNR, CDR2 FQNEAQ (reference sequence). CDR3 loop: CASSPPGLEEQYF. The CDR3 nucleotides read TGTGCCAGCAGCCCCCCGGGGCTGGAGGAGCAGTACTTC.

The CDR3 is CASSDLVAGVYNEQFF. CDR3 nucleotides: TGTGCCAGCAGTGACCTTGTGGCGGGAGTCTACAATGAGCAGTTCTTC. This sequence joins TRBV25-1 and TRBJ2-1; 7 bases map to TRBD2. J was trimmed by 3 bases and V by 3 bases; bases with no gene match: 8. From germline, CDR1 is MGHDK and CDR2 SYGVNS. This CDR3 region has 16 residues.

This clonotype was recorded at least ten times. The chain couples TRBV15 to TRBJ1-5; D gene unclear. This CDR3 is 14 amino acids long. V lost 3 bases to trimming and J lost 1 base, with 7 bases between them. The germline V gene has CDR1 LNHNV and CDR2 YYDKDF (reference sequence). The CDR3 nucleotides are TGTGCCACCAGCAGCAGTCGGAGCAATCAGCCCCAGCATTTT. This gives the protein CATSSSRSNQPQHF.

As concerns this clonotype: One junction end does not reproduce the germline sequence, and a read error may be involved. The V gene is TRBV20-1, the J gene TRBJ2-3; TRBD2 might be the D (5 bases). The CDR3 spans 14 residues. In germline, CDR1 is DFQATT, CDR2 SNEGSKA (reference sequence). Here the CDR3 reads CSTRSARGTDTQYF. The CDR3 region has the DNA TGCAGTACTAGGTCAGCGAGAGGGACAGATACGCAGTATTTT.

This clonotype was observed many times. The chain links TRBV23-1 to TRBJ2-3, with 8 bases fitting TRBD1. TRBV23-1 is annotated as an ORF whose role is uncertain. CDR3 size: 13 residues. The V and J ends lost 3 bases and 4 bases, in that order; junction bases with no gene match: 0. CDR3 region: CASSQDRADTQYF. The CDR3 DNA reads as TGCGCCAGCAGTCAGGACAGGGCAGATACGCAGTATTTT.

The CDR3 sequence: CASGTVGGHEQFF. The CDR3 DNA reads TGTGCCAGTGGGACGGTCGGGGGCCATGAGCAGTTCTTC. V gene TRBV27 combines with J gene TRBJ2-1, with D perhaps matching TRBD1 or TRBD2 (6 bases each). The germline V gene encodes CDR1 MNHEY and CDR2 SMNVEV (reference sequence). The germline V and J ends were trimmed by 9 bases and 8 bases, with 17 bases remaining between them. The length of the CDR3 is 13 residues.

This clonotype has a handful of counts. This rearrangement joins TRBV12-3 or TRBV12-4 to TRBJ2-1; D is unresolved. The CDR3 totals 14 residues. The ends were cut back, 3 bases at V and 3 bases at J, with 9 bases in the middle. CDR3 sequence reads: CASSFRENYNEQFF. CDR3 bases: TGTGCCAGCAGTTTCCGAGAGAACTACAATGAGCAGTTCTTC.

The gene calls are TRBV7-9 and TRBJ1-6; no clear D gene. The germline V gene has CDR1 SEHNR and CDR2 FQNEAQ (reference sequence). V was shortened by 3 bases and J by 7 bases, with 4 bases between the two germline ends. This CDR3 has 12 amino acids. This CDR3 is CASSFQNSPLHF. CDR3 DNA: TGTGCCAGCAGCTTCCAGAATTCACCCCTCCACTTT.

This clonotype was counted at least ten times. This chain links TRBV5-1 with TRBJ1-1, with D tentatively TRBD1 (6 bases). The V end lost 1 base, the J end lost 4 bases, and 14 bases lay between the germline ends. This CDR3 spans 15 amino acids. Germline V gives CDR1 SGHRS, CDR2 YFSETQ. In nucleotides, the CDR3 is TGCGCCAGCAGCTTGTTGGGGGGCGCCGGCACTGAAGCTTTCTTT. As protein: CASSLLGGAGTEAFF.

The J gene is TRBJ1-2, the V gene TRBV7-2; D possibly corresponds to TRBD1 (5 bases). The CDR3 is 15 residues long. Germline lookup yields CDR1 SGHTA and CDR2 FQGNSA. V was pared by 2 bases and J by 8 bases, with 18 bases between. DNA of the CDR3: TGTGCCAGCAGCTTATTGGTGGGGACGCCGGGGGGCTACACCTTC. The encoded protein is CASSLLVGTPGGYTF.

This CDR3 is CASSLQDSTDTQYF. CDR3 nucleotides: TGTGCCAGCAGTTTACAGGATTCCACAGATACGCAGTATTTT. V usage is TRBV12-3 or TRBV12-4 and J usage is TRBJ2-3, with unresolved D. With 2 bases removed from V and 2 bases from J, the gap between germline ends came to 8 bases. This CDR3 region has 14 residues.

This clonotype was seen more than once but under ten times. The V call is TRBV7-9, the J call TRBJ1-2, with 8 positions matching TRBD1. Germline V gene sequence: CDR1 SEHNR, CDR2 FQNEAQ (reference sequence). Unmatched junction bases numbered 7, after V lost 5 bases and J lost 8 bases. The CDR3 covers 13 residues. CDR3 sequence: CASSHDRGNGYTF. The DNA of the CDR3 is TGTGCCAGCAGCCATGACAGGGGTAACGGCTACACCTTC. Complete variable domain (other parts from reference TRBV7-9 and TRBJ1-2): DTGVSQNPRHKITKRGQNVTFRCDPISEHNRLYWYRQTLGQGPEFLTYFQNEAQLEKSRLLSDRFSAERPKGSFSTLEIQRTEQGDSAMYLCASSHDRGNGYTFGSGTRLTVV.

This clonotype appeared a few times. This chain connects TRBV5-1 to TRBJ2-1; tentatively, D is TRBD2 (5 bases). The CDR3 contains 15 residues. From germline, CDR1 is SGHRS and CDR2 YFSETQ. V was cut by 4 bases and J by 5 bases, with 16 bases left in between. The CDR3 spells CASSPGVAGNNEQFF. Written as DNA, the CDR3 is TGCGCCAGCAGCCCGGGCGTCGCGGGTAACAATGAGCAGTTCTTC.

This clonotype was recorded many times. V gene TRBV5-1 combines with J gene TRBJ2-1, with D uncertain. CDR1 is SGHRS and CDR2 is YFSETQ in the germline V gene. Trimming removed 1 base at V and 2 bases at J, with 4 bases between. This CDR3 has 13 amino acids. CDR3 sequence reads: CASSLPTYNEQFF. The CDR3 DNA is TGCGCCAGCAGCTTGCCCACCTACAATGAGCAGTTCTTC.

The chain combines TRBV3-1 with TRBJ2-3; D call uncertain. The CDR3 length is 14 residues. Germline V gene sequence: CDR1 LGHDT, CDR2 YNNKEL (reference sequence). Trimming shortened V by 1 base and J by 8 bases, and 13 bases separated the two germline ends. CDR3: CASSQGPKLTTQYF. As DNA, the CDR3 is TGTGCCAGCAGCCAAGGGCCCAAGTTAACTACGCAGTATTTT.

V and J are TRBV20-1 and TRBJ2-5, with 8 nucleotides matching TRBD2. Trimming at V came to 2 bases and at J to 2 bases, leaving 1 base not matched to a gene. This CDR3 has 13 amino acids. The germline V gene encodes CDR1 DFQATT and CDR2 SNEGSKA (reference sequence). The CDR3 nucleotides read TGCAGTGCTAGAATAGCGGGGCAAGAGACCCAGTACTTC. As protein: CSARIAGQETQYF.

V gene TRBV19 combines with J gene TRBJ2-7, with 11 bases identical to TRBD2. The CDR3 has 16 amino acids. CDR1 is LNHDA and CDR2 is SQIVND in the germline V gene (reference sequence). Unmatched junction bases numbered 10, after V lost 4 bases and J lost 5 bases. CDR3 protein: CASSTRLAGSLDEQYF. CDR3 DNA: TGTGCCAGTAGTACCAGACTAGCGGGGTCCTTGGACGAGCAGTACTTC.

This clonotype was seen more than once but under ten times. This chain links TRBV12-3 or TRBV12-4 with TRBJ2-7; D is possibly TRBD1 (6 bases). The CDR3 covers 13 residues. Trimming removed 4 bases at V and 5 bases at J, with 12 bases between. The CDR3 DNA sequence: TGTGCCAGCAGTTACGACAGGTCTCACGAGCAGTACTTC. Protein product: CASSYDRSHEQYF.

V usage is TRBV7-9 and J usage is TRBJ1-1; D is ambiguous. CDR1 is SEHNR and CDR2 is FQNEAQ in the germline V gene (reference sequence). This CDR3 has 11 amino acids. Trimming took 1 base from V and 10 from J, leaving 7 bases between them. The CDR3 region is CASSLGGGAFF. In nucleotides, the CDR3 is TGTGCCAGCAGCTTAGGAGGAGGAGCTTTCTTT.

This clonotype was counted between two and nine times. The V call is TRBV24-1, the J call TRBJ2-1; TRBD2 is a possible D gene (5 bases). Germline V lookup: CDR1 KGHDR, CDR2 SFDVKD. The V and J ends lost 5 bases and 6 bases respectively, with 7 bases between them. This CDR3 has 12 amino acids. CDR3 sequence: CATSAGGNEQFF. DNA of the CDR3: TGTGCCACCAGTGCTGGAGGCAATGAGCAGTTCTTC.

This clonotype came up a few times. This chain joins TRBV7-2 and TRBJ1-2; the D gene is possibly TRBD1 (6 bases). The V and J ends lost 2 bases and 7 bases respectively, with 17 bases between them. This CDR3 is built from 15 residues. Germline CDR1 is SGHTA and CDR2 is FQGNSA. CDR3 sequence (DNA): TGTGCCAGCAGCTTACCACGTCAGGGGAGCGGTGGCTACACCTTC. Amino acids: CASSLPRQGSGGYTF.

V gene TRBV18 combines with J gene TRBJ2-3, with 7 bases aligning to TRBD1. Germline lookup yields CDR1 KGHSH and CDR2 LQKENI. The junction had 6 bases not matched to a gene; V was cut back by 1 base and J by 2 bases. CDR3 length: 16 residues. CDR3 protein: CASSPRSGTVTDTQYF. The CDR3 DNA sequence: TGTGCCAGCTCACCACGTTCGGGGACAGTCACAGATACGCAGTATTTT. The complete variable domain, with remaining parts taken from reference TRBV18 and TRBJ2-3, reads NAGVMQNPRHLVRRRGQEARLRCSPMKGHSHVYWYRQLPEEGLKFMVYLQKENIIDESGMPKERFSAEFPKEGPSILRIQQVVRGDSAAYFCASSPRSGTVTDTQYFGPGTRLTVL.

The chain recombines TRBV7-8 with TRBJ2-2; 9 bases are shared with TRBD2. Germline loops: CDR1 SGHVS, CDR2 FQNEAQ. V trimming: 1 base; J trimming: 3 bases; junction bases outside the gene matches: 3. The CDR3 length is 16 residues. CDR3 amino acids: CASSLGGGAHTGELFF. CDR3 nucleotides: TGTGCCAGCAGCTTAGGCGGGGGGGCGCACACCGGGGAGCTGTTTTTT.